This T cell receptor (beta chain) was identified during a study of T cells in Graves' hyperthyroidism and ophthalmopathy (dated by TCRdb to between 2019 and 2020). In terms of the full investigation: Peripheral blood was collected at initial diagnosis, before any treatment. A discovery cohort of roughly 100 patients, roughly 40 with Graves' ophthalmopathy and more than 55 with stable Graves' hyperthyroidism, was used to find distinguishing TCR V-J signatures. Prospective prediction of ophthalmopathy was tested in an independent validation cohort consisting of about 19 hyperthyroidism patients and around 17 patients who later progressed to ophthalmopathy. The roughly 94 discovery patients were randomly divided into training and test sets at a 7:3 ratio. Thyroid tissue and blood T-cell repertoires from roughly 6 Graves' hyperthyroidism patients were also compared in the study. After sampling, hyperthyroidism patients received methimazole starting at 30 mg daily, and ophthalmopathy patients received high-dose intravenous methylprednisolone. TCR Vbeta CDR3 sequencing of 135 peripheral blood samples (more than 40 ophthalmopathy, over 70 hyperthyroidism and roughly 17 progressor patients) is reported in the paper.

General findings and caveats noted by the study authors: In validation, progression to ophthalmopathy was predicted by the model with 70% to 71% sensitivity and 72% to 80% specificity, a median of roughly 6.4 months before onset. Sample size was not statistically predetermined, and investigators were not blinded to group allocation. Most expanded thyroid clonotypes (frequency above 0.001) were also found in blood, which suggests that blood repertoires may mirror thyroid immune responses. In cross-validation, a model built on a 13 V-J signature told ophthalmopathy apart from stable hyperthyroidism with under 90% sensitivity and about 81% specificity, and in testing the same model reached 80%/75%.

As encoded in the germline V gene (reference sequence), CDR1 is LNHDA while CDR2 is SQIVND. For this chain, trimming is 10 bases at the V end and 4 bases at the J end, and the number of junction bases without a gene match is 9. The CDR3, cysteine through phenylalanine, is 15 amino acids long. The sequence is cut down to CDR3 DNA, 45 bases in frame from base 1. Stable Graves' hyperthyroidism was defined as no progression to ophthalmopathy during 18 months of follow-up. Hyperthyroidism patients were newly diagnosed, had a disease duration of under 2 months, and were aged 18 to 65 years. Any patient with an uncontrolled infection, another autoimmune disease, pregnancy or lactation was excluded. Diagnoses were established on the basis of clinical symptoms, serum thyroxine and TRAb, thyroid ultrasound, and orbital computed tomography. PBMCs were separated from roughly 10 ml of fresh peripheral blood using Ficoll-Paque density gradient centrifugation. Trizol reagent was used to extract total RNA, and RNA quality was then checked on an Agilent 2100 Bioanalyzer.

Comment on this clonotype: The clone's antigen remains unknown. One base away there is no much larger clone; base qualities are not given.

TCR beta CDR3 regions were amplified from RNA transcripts. For the first round of RT-PCR on the TCR CDR3, the HTBI primer set was used together with the Qiagen OneStep RT-PCR kit. A second multiplex PCR round built the libraries, followed by size selection and purification. Libraries were sequenced paired-end with 100 bp reads on an Illumina HiSeq2000. As for the authors' bioinformatics: Raw data were processed with SOAPnuke, discarding reads with adapters, uncalled bases, mean Phred below 15, or no exact constant-primer or identifier match. High-quality paired reads were merged with COPE v1.2.5, and unique nucleotide sequences were defined as clonotypes. MiTCR v1.1 was used to align clonotypes to the IMGT TRBV, TRBD and TRBJ reference segments. Analysis was restricted to V-J combinations with a frequency above 0.0001, which covered roughly 99% of repertoires. A TCS score was defined as the ratio of F50 (clonal expansion) to E x V (chaos), with BLOSUM62-based TCRdist applied between CDR3 peptides within each V-J. Welch's t-statistics and random forest reduced roughly 530 V-J features to roughly 13, which were used in a naive Bayes classifier (R e1071). TCRdb reprocessed the public reads (quality trimming at Q25 with fastp, clone calling with MiXCR) and kept in-frame beta chains. When rows share a CDR3 protein, they turn into one entry using the most common DNA and genes. TCRdb's processing, not the authors' own work, is the source of the V and J calls. Recorded for this sample are around 190,000 distinct CDR3 sequences; less than 20% of them occurred a single time. The top ten clones comprise 40% to 65% of the sample.

This TCR derives from a woman aged 45-59 years with Graves' hyperthyroidism. Specimen: blood. The chain is encoded by TRBV19 joined to TRBJ2-1, with 11 middle bases fitting TRBD2. The CDR3 is CATTSGTSGYNEQFF. The DNA reads TGTGCCACCACCTCCGGGACTAGCGGATACAATGAGCAGTTCTTC. With the rest looked up from the reference TRBV19 and TRBJ2-1 genes rather than sequenced, the full variable domain is DGGITQSPKYLFRKEGQNVTLSCEQNLNHDAMYWYRQDPGQGLRLIYYSQIVNDFQKGDIAEGYSVSREKKESFPLTVTSAQKNPTAFYLCATTSGTSGYNEQFFGPGTRLTVL.